A single sample is the source of the 27 T cell receptor beta chains below, sequenced in a study of T cells in women clearing cervical HPV infection. Only in-frame clones appear in the TCRdb table, and some are missing; sequencing was by immunoSEQ multiplex PCR. The table lists tens of thousands of clones. Sequencing input: blood buffy coat. The receptors originated from a woman between 18 and 70 years old with a cervical HPV16 infection that either progressed to CIN3+ or cleared (not recorded which).

With regard to this clone: The read ends 3 residues early relative to the CDR3; the germline J gene fills the gap. The gene calls are TRBV7-9 and TRBJ2-7; the D gene is possibly TRBD1 (6 bases). There are 13 residues in the CDR3. CDR1 is SEHNR and CDR2 is FQNEAQ in the germline V gene (reference sequence). The germline V and J ends were trimmed by 6 bases and 2 bases, with 11 bases remaining between them. The CDR3 DNA, read in part, is TGTGCCAGCAGGTGGGGACAAGCCTACGAG. Translated, it gives CASRWGQAYE. The complete CDR3 reads CASRWGQAYEQYF.

With respect to this clone: The CDR3 is cut off 3 residues early in the read; its end comes from the germline J gene. The V gene is TRBV5-6, the J gene TRBJ1-1, with 9 bases lining up with TRBD1. CDR3 length: 14 amino acids. The germline V gene encodes CDR1 SGHDT and CDR2 YYEEEE. Losses at the gene ends were 4 bases for V and 7 bases for J; bases not matched to a gene: 8. The CDR3 is CASSLGTGLIEAFF. The covered CDR3 bases are TGTGCCAGCAGCCTGGGGACAGGGTTGATTGAA.

Points on this clone: The read halts 3 residues ahead of the CDR3 end, with the missing end drawn from the germline J gene. The V and J genes are TRBV30 and TRBJ1-2; tentative D call: TRBD1 (5 bases). Trimming shortened V by 3 bases and J by 2 bases, and 7 bases separated the two germline ends. CDR1 and CDR2 (germline): GTSNPN, SVGIG (reference sequence). CDR3 length: 12 residues. The CDR3: CAWRRGNYGYTF. The sequenced part of the CDR3 DNA is TGTGCCTGGAGAAGGGGAAACTATGGC.

As for this clone: The CDR3 end falls 3 residues outside the read, so it is completed with the germline J gene. J is TRBJ1-1 and V is TRBV5-1, with D possibly being TRBD1 (5 bases). Germline CDR1 reads SGHRS; CDR2 reads YFSETQ. The CDR3 is 16 residues long. V dropped 0 bases and J dropped 1 base, with 13 bases sitting between them. The DNA read from the CDR3 is TGCGCCAGCAGCTTGGGTCCAATGCAGGGGAACACTGAA. It encodes CASSLGPMQGNTE. The full CDR3 protein is CASSLGPMQGNTEAFF.

Of note for this clone: The CDR3 extends 3 residues past the end of the read, so its final part is completed from the germline J gene. The chain recombines TRBV7-3 with TRBJ2-7; D is possibly TRBD2 (5 bases). Germline lookup yields CDR1 SGHTA and CDR2 FQGTGA. The CDR3 totals 15 residues. V dropped 1 base and J dropped 0 bases, with 10 bases sitting between them. The part of the CDR3 DNA that was read is TGTGCCAGCAGCTTAAGGGCGGGTAGCTCCTACGAG. This gives the protein CASSLRAGSSYE. The entire CDR3 protein reads CASSLRAGSSYEQYF.

As for this clone: Read sequence stops 3 residues before the CDR3 end, and the germline J gene provides the missing end. The chain recombines TRBV2 with TRBJ2-7; D is perhaps TRBD1 or TRBD2 (5 bases each). This CDR3 is 14 amino acids long. Germline CDR1 SNHLY, CDR2 FYNNEI. Trimming removed 7 bases at V and 5 bases at J, with 18 bases between. CDR3 bases read: TGTGCCAGCATTCCTAACGAGGGGATTCACGAG. This translates into CASIPNEGIHE. The full CDR3 is CASIPNEGIHEQYF.

Note on this clone: With the read ending 3 residues before the CDR3 end, the germline J gene is used to fill in that end. V and J are TRBV28 and TRBJ1-4; TRBD1 is a possible D gene (6 bases). V lost 5 bases, J lost 6 bases, and 13 bases lay in between. Germline-derived CDR1 and CDR2 are MDHEN and SYDVKM. This CDR3 has 14 residues. CDR3 residues: CASSTDRPDEKLFF. Incomplete CDR3 DNA: TGTGCCAGCAGTACTGACAGGCCGGATGAAAAA.

CDR3 DNA (partial): TGTGCCAGTAGTACGGAGGGCTACAAAAACTATGGC. Translated, it gives CASSTEGYKNYG. The complete CDR3 reads CASSTEGYKNYGYTF. This chain links TRBV19 with TRBJ1-2, with D unclear. The CDR3 extends 3 residues past the end of the read, so its final part is completed from the germline J gene. V shed 4 bases and J shed 2 bases, with 14 bases lying between them. Germline loops: CDR1 LNHDA, CDR2 SQIVND (reference sequence). This CDR3 is 15 amino acids long.

In regard to this clone: The read terminates 3 residues ahead of where the CDR3 ends, so the germline J gene completes it. The genes are TRBV19 and TRBJ1-5; D is unresolved. V was cut by 10 bases and J by 0 bases, with 16 bases left in between. The germline CDR1 and CDR2 sequences are LNHDA and SQIVND (reference sequence). CDR3 size: 15 residues. The CDR3 sequence is CATLPNGYSNQPQHF. The sequenced CDR3 bases are TGTGCCACTCTCCCGAACGGTTATAGCAATCAGCCC.

With regard to this clone: The sequenced fragment ends 3 residues before the CDR3 boundary, so the rest is inferred from the germline J gene. The V and J genes are TRBV2 and TRBJ2-2, with 7 bases lining up with TRBD1. Unmatched junction bases numbered 4, after V lost 7 bases and J lost 5 bases. Germline CDR1 reads SNHLY; CDR2 reads FYNNEI. This CDR3 has 13 amino acids. CDR3 amino acids: CASKATGTGELFF. The DNA read from the CDR3 is TGTGCCAGCAAGGCGACAGGGACCGGGGAG.

As for this clone: The read terminates 3 residues ahead of where the CDR3 ends, so the germline J gene completes it. This chain joins TRBV7-2 and TRBJ2-3; D not resolved. This CDR3 contains 15 residues. CDR1 and CDR2 (germline): SGHTA, FQGNSA. V was pared by 1 base and J by 5 bases, with 13 bases between. CDR3 residues: CASSLGVIGLDTQYF. The covered CDR3 bases are TGTGCCAGCAGCTTAGGGGTTATAGGGCTAGATACG.

With regard to this clone: The sequence runs out 3 residues before the end of the CDR3; the remainder is reconstructed from the germline J gene. The chain is built from TRBV5-1 and TRBJ2-3; 8 bases align to TRBD1. CDR1 and CDR2 from the germline V gene are SGHRS and YFSETQ. The ends lost 3 bases at V and 3 bases at J; junction bases unmatched: 12. The CDR3 runs to 17 residues. This CDR3 is CASSYKSGGFITDTQYF. The sequenced part of the CDR3 DNA is TGCGCCAGCAGCTACAAATCAGGGGGCTTTATTACAGATACG. Full variable domain (outside the CDR3, taken from reference TRBV5-1 and TRBJ2-3): KAGVTQTPRYLIKTRGQQVTLSCSPISGHRSVSWYQQTPGQGLQFLFEYFSETQRNKGNFPGRFSGRQFSNSRSEMNVSTLELGDSALYLCASSYKSGGFITDTQYFGPGTRLTVL.

On this clone: The read is 3 residues too short to cover the CDR3 end, so that end is filled in from the germline J gene. The rearrangement uses TRBV20-1 and TRBJ2-3; 7 nucleotides line up with TRBD1. This CDR3 contains 14 residues. CDR1 is DFQATT, CDR2 SNEGSKA, per germline (reference sequence). The ends lost 3 bases at V and 2 bases at J; junction bases unmatched: 5. The covered CDR3 bases are TGCAGTGCTAGGCCGGGACAGATCACAGATACG. Protein: CSARPGQITDT. The CDR3 in its entirety is CSARPGQITDTQYF.

To note about this clone: The read finishes 3 residues shy of the CDR3 end, and the germline J gene is used to complete it. V gene TRBV5-1 combines with J gene TRBJ2-7; TRBD2 matches 10 bases. Germline lookup yields CDR1 SGHRS and CDR2 YFSETQ. The CDR3 extends over 15 amino acids. Trimming cost V 2 bases and J 4 bases; bases outside gene matches: 6. CDR3 bases read: TGCGCCAGCAGCTTAAATAGCGGGGGGATGTACGAG. It translates to CASSLNSGGMYE. The entire CDR3 is CASSLNSGGMYEQYF.

Notes on this clone: The read halts 3 residues ahead of the CDR3 end, with the missing end drawn from the germline J gene. V is TRBV18 and J is TRBJ2-6, with 7 bases matching TRBD1. The CDR3 contains 18 residues. V lost 3 bases, J lost 0 bases, and 8 bases stayed unmatched. Germline V gives CDR1 KGHSH, CDR2 LQKENI. CDR3 sequence: CASSPEGTALSGANVLTF. The CDR3 bases that were read are TGTGCCAGCTCACCGGAAGGGACAGCGCTCTCTGGGGCCAACGTC.

As concerns this clone: The CDR3 extends 3 residues past the end of the read, so its final part is completed from the germline J gene. This chain connects TRBV5-1 to TRBJ1-3; TRBD1 matches at 7 bases. The CDR3 loop spans 21 amino acids. Germline CDR1 reads SGHRS; CDR2 reads YFSETQ. V lost 1 base and J lost 4; bases outside the gene matches: 23. Incomplete CDR3 DNA: TGCGCCAGCAGCTTGTGGGCCCCCGGGACAGCAAAAAACCCCGCGGGAAACACC. Translation: CASSLWAPGTAKNPAGNT. From start to end, the CDR3 is CASSLWAPGTAKNPAGNTIYF.

Notes on this clone: From the germline J gene comes the end of the CDR3, since the read stops 3 residues before it. The genes are TRBV5-1 and TRBJ2-3, with 7 bases matching TRBD2. The germline V gene encodes CDR1 SGHRS and CDR2 YFSETQ. V was clipped by 2 bases and J by 2 bases; unmatched bases: 5. The CDR3 length is 15 residues. The CDR3 DNA, read in part, is TGCGCCAGCAGCTTAGGCGGGAGCATCACAGATACG. Its translation: CASSLGGSITDT. The whole CDR3 protein reads CASSLGGSITDTQYF.

About this clone itself: The CDR3 goes on 3 residues after the read ends, and that part is filled in from the germline J gene. The V and J genes are TRBV27 and TRBJ2-5; TRBD2 matches 10 bases. CDR3 length: 15 amino acids. Germline CDR1 MNHEY, CDR2 SMNVEV (reference sequence). With 7 bases clipped from V and 5 bases from J, the junction kept 10 bases outside the gene matches. CDR3 DNA, as far as it was read: TGTGCCAGCAAGCGAGCGGGAGGGGTAGTCGAGACC. Translating it yields CASKRAGGVVET. The entire CDR3 reads CASKRAGGVVETQYF.

As for this clone: The read terminates 3 residues before the CDR3 end, so the remaining end is supplied by the germline J gene. The chain employs TRBV7-3 and TRBJ1-6; maybe TRBD1 (6 bases). Trimming removed 5 bases at V and 10 bases at J, with 15 bases between. This CDR3 has 14 amino acids. Germline CDR1 SGHTA, CDR2 FQGTGA. Partial CDR3 DNA: TGTGCCAGCAGCCTACAGGGTCTGGGATCACCC. It specifies CASSLQGLGSP. The complete CDR3 reads CASSLQGLGSPLHF.

Comments on this clone: The CDR3 end falls 3 residues outside the read, so it is completed with the germline J gene. V usage is TRBV29-1 and J usage is TRBJ1-1; D not certain. CDR3 size: 11 residues. With 5 bases removed from V and 7 bases from J, the gap between germline ends came to 11 bases. The germline V gene encodes CDR1 SQVTM and CDR2 ANQGSEA. The sequenced part of the CDR3 DNA is TGCAGCGTTTCCCAGGTGGATGAA. This gives the protein CSVSQVDE. The whole CDR3 protein reads CSVSQVDEAFF.

With regard to this clone: The read comes to an end 3 residues before the CDR3 does, leaving the germline J gene to fill in the end. The J gene is TRBJ1-6, the V gene TRBV7-9; D might be TRBD1 (6 bases). The CDR3 extends over 13 amino acids. V gave up 4 bases and J gave up 8 bases, with 9 bases separating them. Germline V gene sequence: CDR1 SEHNR, CDR2 FQNEAQ (reference sequence). The CDR3: CASSSQGDSPLHF. CDR3 DNA, as far as it was read: TGTGCCAGCAGCTCACAGGGCGATTCACCC.

Of note for this clone: The read finishes 3 residues shy of the CDR3 end, and the germline J gene is used to complete it. The chain combines TRBV5-1 with TRBJ1-1; the match to TRBD1 covers 8 bases. Germline CDR1 is SGHRS and CDR2 is YFSETQ. The CDR3 has 15 amino acids. With 2 bases clipped from V and 4 bases from J, the junction kept 7 bases outside the gene matches. The DNA read from the CDR3 is TGCGCCAGCAGCTTAGGAGGCACAGGGGGCACTGAA. Its protein product is CASSLGGTGGTE. From start to end, the CDR3 is CASSLGGTGGTEAFF.

As regards this clone: Sequencing ends 3 residues short of the CDR3 end; the germline J gene provides the rest. The chain joins TRBV19 to TRBJ1-2; the D gene is possibly TRBD1 (5 bases). Germline V gene data show CDR1 as LNHDA and CDR2 as SQIVND (reference sequence). The CDR3 covers 14 residues. The V end was cut by 5 bases, the J end by 3 bases, with 13 bases between. CDR3 DNA (partial): TGTGCCAGTAGTTTTCAGGGTATTCACTATGGC. Translation: CASSFQGIHYG. The entire CDR3 reads CASSFQGIHYGYTF.

In regard to this clone: Read data end 3 residues before the CDR3 end; the end is taken from the germline J gene. V usage is TRBV19 and J usage is TRBJ1-6, with no clear D. The V end lost 7 bases, the J end lost 10 bases, and 14 bases lay between the germline ends. Germline CDR1 and CDR2: LNHDA and SQIVND (reference sequence). The CDR3 contains 13 residues. CDR3 DNA (partial): TGTGCCAGTAAGAGCGGGTCGAGGTCACCC. Translated, it gives CASKSGSRSP. The CDR3 in its entirety is CASKSGSRSPLHF.

Worth noting for this clone: The read finishes 3 residues shy of the CDR3 end, and the germline J gene is used to complete it. V usage is TRBV20-1 and J usage is TRBJ2-7, with D hard to call. From germline, CDR1 is DFQATT and CDR2 SNEGSKA (reference sequence). V was shortened by 0 bases and J by 1 base, with 4 bases between the two germline ends. CDR3 size: 12 residues. CDR3 DNA, as far as it was read: TGCAGTGCTAGAGATATTTCCTACGAG. Protein: CSARDISYE. The CDR3 reads in full as CSARDISYEQYF.

For this clone: Coverage ceases 3 residues before the CDR3 finishes, and the germline J gene fills in the end. The V gene is TRBV20-1, the J gene TRBJ2-1, with 8 bases that match TRBD2. In germline, CDR1 is DFQATT, CDR2 SNEGSKA (reference sequence). The length of the CDR3 is 15 residues. V lost 4 bases to trimming and J lost 8 bases; unmatched junction nucleotides: 13. Here the CDR3 reads CSATPGLGPLHEQFF. The sequenced part of the CDR3 DNA is TGCAGTGCTACACCGGGACTAGGTCCTTTGCATGAG.

Details on this clone: The read is 3 residues too short to cover the CDR3 end, so that end is filled in from the germline J gene. Other DNA sequences in the same sample also yield this CDR3. This chain links TRBV6-2 or TRBV6-3 with TRBJ1-2; D may be TRBD1 (6 bases). CDR1 and CDR2 from the germline V gene are MNHEY and SVGEGT. The CDR3 is 14 amino acids. With 0 bases removed from V and 7 bases from J, the gap between germline ends came to 12 bases. This CDR3 reads CASSYSDRRSGYTF. The covered CDR3 bases are TGTGCCAGCAGTTACTCAGACAGGCGGAGTGGC.